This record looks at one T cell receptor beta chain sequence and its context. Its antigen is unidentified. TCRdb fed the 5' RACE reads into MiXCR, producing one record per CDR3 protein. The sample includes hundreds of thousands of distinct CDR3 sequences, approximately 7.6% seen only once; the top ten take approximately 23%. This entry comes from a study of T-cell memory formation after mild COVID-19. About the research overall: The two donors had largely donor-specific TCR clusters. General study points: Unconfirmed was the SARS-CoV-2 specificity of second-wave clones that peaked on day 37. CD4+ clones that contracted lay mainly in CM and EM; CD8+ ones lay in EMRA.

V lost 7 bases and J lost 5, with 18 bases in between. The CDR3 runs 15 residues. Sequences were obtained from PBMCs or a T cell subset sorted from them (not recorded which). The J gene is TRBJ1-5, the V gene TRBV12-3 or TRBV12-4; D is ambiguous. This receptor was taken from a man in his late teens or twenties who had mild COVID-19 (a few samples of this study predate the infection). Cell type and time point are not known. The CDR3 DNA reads TGTGCCAGCACCTCTAGTCGGGTCCAATATCAGCCCCAGCATTTT. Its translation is CASTSSRVQYQPQHF.